These 23 T cell receptor beta chains originate from one sample sequenced in a study of beta chain features in type 1 diabetes. Findings of the study overall: Type 1 diabetes patients had moderately but significantly shorter TCRB CDR3s in all four CD4+ subsets.

Reverse transcription of all isolated RNA meant that expressed TCRB transcripts were sequenced. The table came from immunoSEQ multiplex PCR; TCRdb's copy has only in-frame clones and leaves some out. Of 150,000 to 200,000 clones listed, approximately 8.8% are singletons. The antigens these receptors bind are not known. Input material: central memory CD4+ T cells from blood. These receptors all stem from a woman in her twenties or thirties with type 1 diabetes.

This sequence joins TRBV5-1 and TRBJ2-1, with D unclear. The length of the CDR3 is 14 residues. With 4 bases removed from V and 6 bases from J, the gap between germline ends came to 14 bases. Germline V gene data show CDR1 as SGHRS and CDR2 as YFSETQ. This chain's CDR3 is CASSEARPSNEQFF. The CDR3 region has the DNA TGCGCCAGCAGCGAAGCGCGACCAAGCAATGAGCAGTTCTTC.

This rearrangement joins TRBV15 to TRBJ2-1, with 8 positions matching TRBD1. J lost 4 bases, V lost 1 base, and 3 bases had no gene match. The germline gives CDR1 LNHNV, CDR2 YYDKDF (reference sequence). The CDR3 loop spans 15 amino acids. The chain's CDR3 is CATSRGDRLYNEQFF. CDR3 nucleotides: TGTGCCACCAGCAGAGGGGACAGGTTATACAATGAGCAGTTCTTC.

This clone was detected only a few times. This chain connects TRBV29-1 to TRBJ1-2, with 11 positions matching TRBD1. Trimming cost V 5 bases and J 4 bases; bases outside gene matches: 12. The CDR3 spans 16 residues. Germline CDR1 SQVTM, CDR2 ANQGSEA. The CDR3 nucleotides are TGCAGCGTTATCCGGTCGGCCGGGACAGGGGGCTATGGCTACACCTTC. Encoded protein: CSVIRSAGTGGYGYTF.

This chain links TRBV18 with TRBJ2-7; 10 bases match TRBD2. With V trimmed by 2 bases and J by 2 bases, 3 bases remained unmatched. Germline V CDR1 and CDR2: KGHSH, LQKENI. The length of the CDR3 is 15 residues. The CDR3 loop is CASSPTTSGAYEQYF. In DNA form, the CDR3 reads TGTGCCAGCTCACCAACAACTAGCGGGGCCTACGAGCAGTACTTC.

The chain is built from TRBV18 and TRBJ2-1; TRBD2 matches at 13 bases. The trim removed 0 bases at V and 8 bases at J, leaving 4 bases unmatched. The CDR3 loop spans 16 amino acids. Per the germline V gene, CDR1 is KGHSH and CDR2 is LQKENI. The CDR3 DNA reads as TGTGCCAGCTCACCACCGGGACTAGCGGGATACTATGAGCAGTTCTTC. Protein: CASSPPGLAGYYEQFF.

The chain joins TRBV29-1 to TRBJ1-4; possible D gene TRBD1, 5 bases. V shed 5 bases and J shed 8 bases, with 21 bases lying between them. Germline V gene data show CDR1 as SQVTM and CDR2 as ANQGSEA. CDR3 size: 15 residues. This chain's CDR3 is CSVQGLDRPSEKLFF. CDR3 coding DNA: TGCAGCGTTCAGGGTTTGGATCGTCCTTCGGAAAAACTGTTTTTT.

In this sample, this clone turned up a few times. This chain joins TRBV18 and TRBJ2-1, with 9 bases matching TRBD2. CDR1 and CDR2 (germline): KGHSH, LQKENI. Trimming at V came to 2 bases and at J to 2 bases, leaving 4 bases not matched to a gene. The CDR3 has 16 residues. CDR3 sequence reads: CASSPRLAEPYNEQFF. CDR3 nucleotide sequence: TGTGCCAGCTCACCAAGACTAGCGGAGCCCTACAATGAGCAGTTCTTC.

This chain joins TRBV29-1 and TRBJ2-5; the D gene is possibly TRBD1 (6 bases). The ends were cut back, 5 bases at V and 4 bases at J, with 8 bases in the middle. Germline CDR1 is SQVTM and CDR2 is ANQGSEA. CDR3 length equals 11 residues. The CDR3 nucleotides are TGCAGCGTTTTCAGGGGAGAGACCCAGTACTTC. Encoded protein: CSVFRGETQYF.

This clone occurred a few times. The J gene is TRBJ1-2, the V gene TRBV2, with D hard to call. V lost 3 bases, J lost 4 bases, and 12 bases lay in between. The CDR3 is 14 residues long. Germline V gene data show CDR1 as SNHLY and CDR2 as FYNNEI. The CDR3 is CASSDTDLGYGYTF. The CDR3 DNA sequence: TGTGCCAGCAGTGATACGGACTTAGGCTATGGCTACACCTTC.

This clone was picked up a small number of times. The rearrangement uses TRBV27 and TRBJ2-7, with 11 bases aligning to TRBD1. The germline V gene encodes CDR1 MNHEY and CDR2 SMNVEV (reference sequence). The CDR3 sequence is 15 residues long. The junction had 11 bases not matched to a gene; V was cut back by 7 bases and J by 6 bases. The CDR3 sequence is CASIPAWTGGTEQYF. CDR3 nucleotides: TGTGCCAGCATTCCCGCATGGACAGGGGGCACCGAGCAGTACTTC.

The J gene is TRBJ1-4, the V gene TRBV7-9; TRBD1 agrees at 10 bases. Unmatched junction bases numbered 11, after V lost 5 bases and J lost 8 bases. Per germline, CDR1 SEHNR and CDR2 FQNEAQ (reference sequence). The length of the CDR3 is 16 residues. The CDR3 here is CASSVQPGTGVEKLFF. CDR3 DNA: TGTGCCAGCAGCGTTCAACCCGGGACAGGGGTGGAAAAACTGTTTTTT.

This clone came up a few times. V and J are TRBV30 and TRBJ2-1; 7 bases match TRBD2. Looked up from germline, CDR1 is GTSNPN and CDR2 is SVGIG (reference sequence). The CDR3 has 14 residues. With 2 bases clipped from V and 3 bases from J, the junction kept 4 bases outside the gene matches. The chain's CDR3 is CAWSFRTSYNEQFF. Here the CDR3 DNA reads TGTGCCTGGAGTTTCCGGACTAGCTACAATGAGCAGTTCTTC.

The chain uses TRBV15 and TRBJ1-5; no firm D call. Trimming removed 0 bases at V and 5 bases at J, with 17 bases between. Germline V lookup: CDR1 LNHNV, CDR2 YYDKDF (reference sequence). The CDR3 has 17 amino acids. The CDR3 sequence is CATSRDRSLSGDQPQHF. In nucleotides, the CDR3 is TGTGCCACCAGCAGAGATCGTTCCCTTTCCGGTGATCAGCCCCAGCATTTT.

The chain combines TRBV6-6 with TRBJ1-2; tentative D call: TRBD1 (5 bases). The CDR3 is 16 residues long. CDR1 and CDR2 (germline): MNHNY, SVGAGI (reference sequence). V lost 2 bases and J 4 bases, leaving 17 bases between the germline ends. As DNA, the CDR3 is TGTGCCAGCAGTTACCCGACAGCCCTACCTTCCTATGGCTACACCTTC. This sequence encodes CASSYPTALPSYGYTF.

This clone showed up just a few times. The chain links TRBV7-3 to TRBJ2-1; 7 bases are a match to TRBD2. Germline values: CDR1 SGHTA, CDR2 FQGTGA. V dropped 0 bases and J dropped 7; count of bases not matched to a gene: 6. CDR3 size: 15 residues. The CDR3 DNA sequence: TGTGCCAGCAGCTTAACTTGGAGCGGGACGAATGAGCAGTTCTTC. It yields the protein CASSLTWSGTNEQFF.

This chain uses TRBV6-5 with TRBJ1-5; D unresolved. Per germline, CDR1 MNHEY and CDR2 SVGAGI. The V end lost 0 bases, the J end lost 2 bases, and 8 bases lay between the germline ends. The CDR3 spans 15 residues. The CDR3 bases are TGTGCCAGCAGTTACTCGTACGGTGGCAATCAGCCCCAGCATTTT. It yields the protein CASSYSYGGNQPQHF.

This clone was picked up a small number of times. The gene calls are TRBV7-9 and TRBJ2-3; 8 nucleotides match TRBD1. The CDR3 sequence is 17 residues long. The germline CDR1 and CDR2 sequences are SEHNR and FQNEAQ (reference sequence). J lost 0 bases, V lost 5 bases, and 10 bases had no gene match. CDR3 loop: CASSPGAGGRSTDTQYF. CDR3 sequence (DNA): TGTGCCAGCAGCCCGGGGGCAGGGGGCCGTAGCACAGATACGCAGTATTTT.

This clone has a handful of counts. V is TRBV29-1 and J is TRBJ1-1; 7 nucleotides agree with TRBD1. Losses at the gene ends were 4 bases for V and 3 bases for J; bases not matched to a gene: 5. Germline CDR1 and CDR2: SQVTM and ANQGSEA. This CDR3 comprises 13 residues. CDR3 sequence: CSVGKGAYTEAFF. CDR3 DNA sequence: TGCAGCGTTGGCAAGGGGGCATACACTGAAGCTTTCTTT. The whole variable domain, filled in from reference TRBV29-1 and TRBJ1-1, reads SAVISQKPSRDICQRGTSLTIQCQVDSQVTMMFWYRQQPGQSLTLIATANQGSEATYESGFVIDKFPISRPNLTFSTLTVSNMSPEDSSIYLCSVGKGAYTEAFFGQGTRLTVV.

The rearrangement joins TRBV7-9 to TRBJ1-2, with 7 bases aligning to TRBD1. Germline V gene lookup returns CDR1 SEHNR and CDR2 FQNEAQ (reference sequence). The CDR3 totals 14 residues. The ends lost 5 bases at V and 8 bases at J; junction bases unmatched: 11. The CDR3 here is CASSQSTQGQGYTF. CDR3 coding DNA: TGTGCCAGCAGCCAATCGACACAGGGGCAGGGCTACACCTTC.

In this sample, this clone turned up a few times. The J gene is TRBJ2-1, the V gene TRBV5-1, with 7 nucleotides matching TRBD2. After removal of 3 bases from V and 8 bases from J, the junction contained 11 bases not matched to a gene. From germline, CDR1 is SGHRS and CDR2 YFSETQ. The CDR3 is made up of 15 amino acids. The CDR3 DNA reads TGCGCCAGCAGCTCTCTAGCGGAAAGAGGGGATGAGCAGTTCTTC. Its translation is CASSSLAERGDEQFF.

This clone was detected only a few times. The genes are TRBV6-5 and TRBJ2-3; TRBD2 aligns across 12 bases. This CDR3 contains 16 residues. CDR1 and CDR2 from the germline V gene are MNHEY and SVGAGI. Trimming at V came to 2 bases and at J to 4 bases, leaving 4 bases not matched to a gene. This chain's CDR3 is CASSYILAGGADTQYF. CDR3 nucleotide sequence: TGTGCCAGCAGTTACATACTAGCGGGAGGCGCAGATACGCAGTATTTT.

Turning to this clone: Within the sample, other DNA sequences also encode this same CDR3. The rearrangement joins TRBV20-1 to TRBJ2-5, with D possibly being TRBD1 (5 bases). The CDR3 runs to 10 residues. V lost 6 bases to trimming and J lost 5 bases, with 7 bases between them. CDR1 and CDR2 from the germline V gene are DFQATT and SNEGSKA (reference sequence). DNA of the CDR3: TGCAGTGCGCGACAGGAGACCCAGTACTTC. Its translation is CSARQETQYF.

This clone was seen more than once but under ten times. This chain links TRBV19 with TRBJ2-1, with 9 nucleotides matching TRBD1. In germline, CDR1 is LNHDA, CDR2 SQIVND (reference sequence). Trimming at V came to 3 bases and at J to 5 bases, leaving 5 bases not matched to a gene. CDR3 length: 15 amino acids. The CDR3 region has the DNA TGTGCCAGTAGTATCTGGGACAGGGCCAACAATGAGCAGTTCTTC. It is translated as CASSIWDRANNEQFF. The complete variable domain, with remaining parts taken from reference TRBV19 and TRBJ2-1, reads DGGITQSPKYLFRKEGQNVTLSCEQNLNHDAMYWYRQDPGQGLRLIYYSQIVNDFQKGDIAEGYSVSREKKESFPLTVTSAQKNPTAFYLCASSIWDRANNEQFFGPGTRLTVL.